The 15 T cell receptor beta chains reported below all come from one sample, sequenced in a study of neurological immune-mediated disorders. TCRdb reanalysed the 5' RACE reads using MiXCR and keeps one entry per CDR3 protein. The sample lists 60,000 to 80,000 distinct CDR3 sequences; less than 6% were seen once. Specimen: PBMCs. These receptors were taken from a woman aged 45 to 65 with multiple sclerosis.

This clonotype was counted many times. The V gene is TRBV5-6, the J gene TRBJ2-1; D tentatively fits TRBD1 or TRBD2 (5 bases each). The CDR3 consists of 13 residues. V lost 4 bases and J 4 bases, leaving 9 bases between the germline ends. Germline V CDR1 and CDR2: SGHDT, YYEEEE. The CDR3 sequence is CASSLWGYNEQFF. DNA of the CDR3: TGTGCCAGCAGCCTTTGGGGGTACAATGAGCAGTTCTTC.

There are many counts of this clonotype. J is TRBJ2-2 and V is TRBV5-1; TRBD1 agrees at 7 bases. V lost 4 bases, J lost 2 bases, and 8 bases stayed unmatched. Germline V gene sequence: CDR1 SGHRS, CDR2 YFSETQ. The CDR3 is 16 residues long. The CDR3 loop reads CASSKRQGGNTGELFF. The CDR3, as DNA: TGCGCCAGCAGCAAACGACAGGGTGGAAACACCGGGGAGCTGTTTTTT.

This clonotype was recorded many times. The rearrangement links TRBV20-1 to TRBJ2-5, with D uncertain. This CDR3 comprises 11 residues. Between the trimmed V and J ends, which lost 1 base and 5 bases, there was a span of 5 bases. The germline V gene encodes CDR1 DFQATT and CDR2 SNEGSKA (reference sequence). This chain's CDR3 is CSARGRETQYF. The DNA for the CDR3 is TGCAGTGCTAGAGGCAGGGAGACCCAGTACTTC.

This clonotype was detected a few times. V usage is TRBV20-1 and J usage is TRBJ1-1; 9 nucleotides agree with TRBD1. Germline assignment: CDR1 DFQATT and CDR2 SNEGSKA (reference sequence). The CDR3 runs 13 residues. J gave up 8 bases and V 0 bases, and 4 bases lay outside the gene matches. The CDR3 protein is CSARDNRGQEAFF. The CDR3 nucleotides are TGCAGTGCTAGAGATAACAGGGGGCAAGAAGCTTTCTTT.

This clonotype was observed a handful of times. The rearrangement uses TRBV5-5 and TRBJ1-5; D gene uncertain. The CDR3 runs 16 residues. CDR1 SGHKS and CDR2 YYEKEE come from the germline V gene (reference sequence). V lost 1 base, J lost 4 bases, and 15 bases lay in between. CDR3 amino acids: CASSLLGLDGNQPQHF. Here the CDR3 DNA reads TGTGCCAGCAGCTTGTTAGGCCTGGACGGGAATCAGCCCCAGCATTTT.

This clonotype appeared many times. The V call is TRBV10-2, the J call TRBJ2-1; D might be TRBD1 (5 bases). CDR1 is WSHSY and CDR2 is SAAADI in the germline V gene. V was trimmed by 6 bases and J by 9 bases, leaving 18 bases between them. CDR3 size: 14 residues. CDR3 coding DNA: TGCGCCAGCAGACCCCTAGGGGTGCAGGGTGAGCAGTTCTTC. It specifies CASRPLGVQGEQFF.

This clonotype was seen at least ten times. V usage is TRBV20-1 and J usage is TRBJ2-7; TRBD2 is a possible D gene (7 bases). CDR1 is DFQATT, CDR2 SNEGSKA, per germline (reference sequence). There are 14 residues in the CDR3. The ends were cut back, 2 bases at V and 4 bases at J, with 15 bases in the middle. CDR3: CSARLTGGPYEQYF. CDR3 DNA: TGCAGTGCTAGACTGACGGGGGGCCCGTACGAGCAGTACTTC.

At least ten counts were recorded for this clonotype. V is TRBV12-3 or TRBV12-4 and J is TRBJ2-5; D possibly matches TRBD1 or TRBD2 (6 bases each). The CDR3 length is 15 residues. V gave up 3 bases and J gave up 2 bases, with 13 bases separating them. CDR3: CASSLSGAGQETQYF. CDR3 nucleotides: TGTGCCAGCAGTTTGTCGGGGGCTGGGCAAGAGACCCAGTACTTC.

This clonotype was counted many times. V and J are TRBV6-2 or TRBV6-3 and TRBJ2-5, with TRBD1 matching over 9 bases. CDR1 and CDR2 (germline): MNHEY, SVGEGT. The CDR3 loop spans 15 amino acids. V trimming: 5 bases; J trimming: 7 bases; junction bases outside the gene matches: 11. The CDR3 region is CASSSFGTGPGTQYF. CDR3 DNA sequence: TGTGCCAGCAGTAGTTTTGGGACAGGGCCTGGGACCCAGTACTTC.

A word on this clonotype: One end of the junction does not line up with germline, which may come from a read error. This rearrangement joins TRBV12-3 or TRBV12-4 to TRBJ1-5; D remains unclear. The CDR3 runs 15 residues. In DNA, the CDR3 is TGTGCCAGCAGTTTAGTAGCAGGAAGAGATCAGCCCCAGAATTTT. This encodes CASSLVAGRDQPQNF.

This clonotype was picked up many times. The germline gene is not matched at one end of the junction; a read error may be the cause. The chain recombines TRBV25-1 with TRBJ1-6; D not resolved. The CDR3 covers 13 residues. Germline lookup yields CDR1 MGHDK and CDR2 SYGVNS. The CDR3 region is CASSKAINSPLNF. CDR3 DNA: TGTGCCAGCAGTAAAGCGATCAATTCACCCCTCAACTTT. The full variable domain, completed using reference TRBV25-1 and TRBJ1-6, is EADIYQTPRYLVIGTGKKITLECSQTMGHDKMYWYQQDPGMELHLIHYSYGVNSTEKGDLSSESTVSRIRTEHFPLTLESARPSHTSQYLCASSKAINSPLNFGNGTRLTVT.

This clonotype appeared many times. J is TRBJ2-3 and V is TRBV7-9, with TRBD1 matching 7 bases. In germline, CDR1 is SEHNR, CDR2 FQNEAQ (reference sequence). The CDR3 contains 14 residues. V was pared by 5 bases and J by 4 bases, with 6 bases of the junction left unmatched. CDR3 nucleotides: TGTGCCAGCAGCGGGACAGAAGGGGCAGATACGCAGTATTTT. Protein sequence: CASSGTEGADTQYF.

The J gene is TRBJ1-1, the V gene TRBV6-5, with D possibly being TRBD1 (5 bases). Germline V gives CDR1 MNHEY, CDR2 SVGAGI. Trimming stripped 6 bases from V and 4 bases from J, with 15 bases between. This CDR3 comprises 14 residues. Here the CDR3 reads CASRLFREATEAFF. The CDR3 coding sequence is TGTGCCAGCAGACTTTTCAGGGAGGCCACTGAAGCTTTCTTT.

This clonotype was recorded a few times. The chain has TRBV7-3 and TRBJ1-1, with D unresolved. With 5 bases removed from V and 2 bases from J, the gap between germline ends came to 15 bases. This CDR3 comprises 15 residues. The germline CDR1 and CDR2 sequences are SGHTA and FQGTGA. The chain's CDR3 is CASSLFEVTNTEAFF. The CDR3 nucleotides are TGTGCCAGCAGCCTATTTGAGGTAACAAACACTGAAGCTTTCTTT. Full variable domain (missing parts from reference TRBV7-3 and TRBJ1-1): GAGVSQTPSNKVTEKGKYVELRCDPISGHTALYWYRQSLGQGPEFLIYFQGTGAADDSGLPNDRFFAVRPEGSVSTLKIQRTERGDSAVYLCASSLFEVTNTEAFFGQGTRLTVV.

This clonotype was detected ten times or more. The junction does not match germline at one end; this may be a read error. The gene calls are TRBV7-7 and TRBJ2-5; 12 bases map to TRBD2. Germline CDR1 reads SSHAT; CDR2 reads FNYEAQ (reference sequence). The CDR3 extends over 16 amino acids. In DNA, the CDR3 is TGTGCTAGCAGCTCCATGAGGACTAGCGGGGTGGAGACCCAGTACTTC. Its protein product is CASSSMRTSGVETQYF. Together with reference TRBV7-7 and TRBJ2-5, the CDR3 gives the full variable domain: GAGVSQSPRYKVTKRGQDVTLRCDPISSHATLYWYQQALGQGPEFLTYFNYEAQPDKSGLPSDRFSAERPEGSISTLTIQRTEQRDSAMYRCASSSMRTSGVETQYFGPGTRLLVL.